Below are 20 T cell receptor beta chains sequenced from a single sample in a study of Tregs in tolerant kidney transplant recipients. This table comes from immunoSEQ multiplex PCR, and its TCRdb copy is limited to in-frame clones, with some not included. In the table there are 50,000 to 80,000 clones, more than 95% of which are singletons. This material consisted of Tregs from blood, taken before the transplant. These receptors all stem from a human donor who received a combined kidney and bone marrow transplant.

The gene calls are TRBV10-3 and TRBJ2-7, with D tentatively TRBD1 (7 bases). CDR1 and CDR2 from the germline V gene are ENHRY and SYGVKD. This CDR3 has 14 amino acids. The V end was cut by 6 bases, the J end by 3 bases, with 15 bases between. CDR3: CAISRAGGIYEQYF. In DNA form, the CDR3 reads TGTGCCATCAGCCGGGCAGGGGGGATCTACGAGCAGTACTTC.

The chain combines TRBV10-1 with TRBJ2-7; 7 nucleotides line up with TRBD2. V lost 8 bases to trimming and J lost 7 bases; unmatched junction nucleotides: 14. The CDR3 loop spans 14 amino acids. Germline CDR1 and CDR2: WNHNN and SYGVQD (reference sequence). CDR3 sequence: CASQAKGGPGEQYF. CDR3 DNA sequence: TGCGCCAGCCAGGCGAAGGGAGGGCCGGGGGAGCAGTACTTC.

The J gene is TRBJ1-2, the V gene TRBV27; D is unresolved. Trimming took off 4 bases at V and 3 bases at J, with 15 bases between the two ends. The CDR3 has 15 amino acids. Per germline, CDR1 MNHEY and CDR2 SMNVEV (reference sequence). The CDR3 spells CASSSPRGGHYGYTF. CDR3 DNA sequence: TGTGCCAGCAGTTCCCCCCGGGGAGGGCACTATGGCTACACCTTC.

This chain connects TRBV7-2 to TRBJ1-1; D is uncertain. Trimming removed 1 base from V and 0 bases from J, with 12 bases in between. The germline V gene encodes CDR1 SGHTA and CDR2 FQGNSA. The CDR3 runs 16 residues. CDR3 sequence (DNA): TGTGCCAGCAGCTTAGTGGCTGGACTCATGAACACTGAAGCTTTCTTT. Translating it yields CASSLVAGLMNTEAFF.

The CDR3 reads CASSLSGGLGYTF. For the CDR3, the DNA is TGTGCCAGCAGTTTATCAGGGGGCCTTGGCTACACCTTC. The V gene is TRBV28, the J gene TRBJ1-2; 8 bases fit TRBD1. After removal of 1 base from V and 7 bases from J, the junction contained 2 bases not matched to a gene. Germline V gives CDR1 MDHEN, CDR2 SYDVKM. The CDR3 sequence is 13 residues long.

This chain uses TRBV4-2 with TRBJ2-7, with 8 bases matching TRBD2. Germline V gene lookup returns CDR1 LGHNA and CDR2 YNFKEQ. The CDR3 sequence is 15 residues long. J lost 6 bases, V lost 5 bases, and 12 bases had no gene match. The CDR3 spells CASSGVAGLIGEQYF. DNA of the CDR3: TGTGCCAGCAGCGGTGTAGCGGGGTTGATCGGCGAGCAGTACTTC.

This rearrangement joins TRBV15 to TRBJ2-7; D is possibly TRBD2 (6 bases). Trimming shortened V by 0 bases and J by 3 bases, and 9 bases separated the two germline ends. Germline assignment: CDR1 LNHNV and CDR2 YYDKDF (reference sequence). CDR3 size: 14 residues. The CDR3 sequence is CATSRDRGNYEQYF. DNA of the CDR3: TGTGCCACCAGCAGAGATCGGGGGAACTACGAGCAGTACTTC.

The chain's CDR3 is CASSETGTSGSGDNTGELFF. The CDR3 bases are TGTGCCAGCAGTGAAACCGGGACTAGCGGGAGTGGGGACAACACCGGGGAGCTGTTTTTT. The chain employs TRBV27 and TRBJ2-2; 14 bases match TRBD2. The trim removed 5 bases at V and 2 bases at J, leaving 13 bases unmatched. The CDR3 contains 20 residues. Looked up from germline, CDR1 is MNHEY and CDR2 is SMNVEV (reference sequence).

This chain joins TRBV6-6 and TRBJ2-1; D is unresolved. Trimming took off 7 bases at V and 7 bases at J, with 14 bases between the two ends. This CDR3 is 13 amino acids long. Germline V CDR1 and CDR2: MNHNY, SVGAGI (reference sequence). The CDR3 DNA follows: TGTGCCAGCATTCCACCACTTGGTAATGAGCAGTTCTTC. It specifies CASIPPLGNEQFF.

The chain is built from TRBV11-3 and TRBJ2-2; a possible D gene is TRBD1 (5 bases). The germline gives CDR1 SGHNT, CDR2 YENEEA. V was clipped by 3 bases and J by 7 bases, with 18 bases between them. The CDR3 sequence is 16 residues long. CDR3 coding DNA: TGTGCCAGCAGCTTTCTTAAAGGGGTAGCCGGCGGGGAGCTGTTTTTT. The encoded protein is CASSFLKGVAGGELFF.

The rearrangement joins TRBV2 to TRBJ1-2, with D possibly matching TRBD1 (5 bases). The CDR3 sequence is 14 residues long. Germline loops: CDR1 SNHLY, CDR2 FYNNEI. V dropped 3 bases and J dropped 5 bases, with 13 bases sitting between them. The chain's CDR3 is CASSDKGPLYGYTF. CDR3 nucleotide sequence: TGTGCCAGCAGTGATAAGGGGCCGTTGTATGGCTACACCTTC.

The chain links TRBV28 to TRBJ1-2, with 7 positions matching TRBD1. Germline CDR1 is MDHEN and CDR2 is SYDVKM. Trimming at V came to 7 bases and at J to 0 bases, leaving 8 bases not matched to a gene. This CDR3 is built from 15 residues. In DNA, the CDR3 is TGTGCCAGCATTCCGGCCGGGACAGCTAACTATGGCTACACCTTC. This codes for CASIPAGTANYGYTF.

The chain combines TRBV19 with TRBJ1-4; no firm D call. Trimming removed 1 base from V and 2 bases from J, with 8 bases in between. CDR1 and CDR2 from the germline V gene are LNHDA and SQIVND (reference sequence). CDR3 length equals 15 residues. CDR3 protein: CASSIGRWTNEKLFF. For the CDR3, the DNA is TGTGCCAGTAGTATAGGCAGGTGGACTAATGAAAAACTGTTTTTT. Based on the CDR3 plus reference TRBV19 and TRBJ1-4, the full variable domain is DGGITQSPKYLFRKEGQNVTLSCEQNLNHDAMYWYRQDPGQGLRLIYYSQIVNDFQKGDIAEGYSVSREKKESFPLTVTSAQKNPTAFYLCASSIGRWTNEKLFFGSGTQLSVL.

CDR3 nucleotide sequence: TGTGCCAGCAGCTTCTCGACGGGTAACTATGGCTACACCTTC. Its translation: CASSFSTGNYGYTF. The genes are TRBV7-2 and TRBJ1-2, with D hard to call. The V gene lost 3 bases and the J gene lost 1 base, with 9 bases spanning the gap. CDR1 is SGHTA and CDR2 is FQGNSA in the germline V gene. This CDR3 is 14 amino acids long.

The chain uses TRBV6-5 and TRBJ1-2, with D possibly being TRBD1 (5 bases). V was shortened by 5 bases and J by 4 bases, with 17 bases between the two germline ends. CDR1 MNHEY and CDR2 SVGAGI come from the germline V gene. CDR3 size: 15 residues. The CDR3 DNA reads TGTGCCAGCAGTGGAGGGACCTACGGCCTCTATGGCTACACCTTC. Residues: CASSGGTYGLYGYTF.

The CDR3 nucleotides are TGCGCCAGCAGCCTTGGGACTTACAGGGGGCGGGAAACTGAAGCTTTCTTT. Translating gives CASSLGTYRGRETEAFF. The gene calls are TRBV5-1 and TRBJ1-1; 9 nucleotides align to TRBD1. The CDR3 covers 17 residues. After removal of 4 bases from V and 5 bases from J, the junction contained 15 bases not matched to a gene. CDR1 is SGHRS, CDR2 YFSETQ, per germline. Filled out from reference TRBV5-1 and TRBJ1-1, the complete variable domain reads KAGVTQTPRYLIKTRGQQVTLSCSPISGHRSVSWYQQTPGQGLQFLFEYFSETQRNKGNFPGRFSGRQFSNSRSEMNVSTLELGDSALYLCASSLGTYRGRETEAFFGQGTRLTVV.

The chain employs TRBV5-6 and TRBJ1-1, with 8 bases fitting TRBD1. V dropped 2 bases and J dropped 4; count of bases not matched to a gene: 7. Germline loops: CDR1 SGHDT, CDR2 YYEEEE. This CDR3 has 15 residues. CDR3 in amino acids: CASSFWTGIATEAFF. CDR3 nucleotide sequence: TGTGCCAGCAGCTTTTGGACAGGGATTGCCACTGAAGCTTTCTTT.

This clone was found once. V and J are TRBV5-4 and TRBJ1-1, with 8 bases aligning to TRBD1. The CDR3 runs to 16 residues. V lost 5 bases to trimming and J lost 9 bases; unmatched junction nucleotides: 18. The germline V gene encodes CDR1 SGHNT and CDR2 YYREEE (reference sequence). DNA for the CDR3: TGTGCCAGCAGTTGGAGACTCGCGGGACAGGTTGGGAAAGCTTTCTTT. The encoded protein is CASSWRLAGQVGKAFF.

The chain joins TRBV7-9 to TRBJ2-2; D uncertain. The CDR3 has 16 amino acids. The germline gives CDR1 SEHNR, CDR2 FQNEAQ (reference sequence). V lost 3 bases and J 0 bases, leaving 11 bases between the germline ends. This chain's CDR3 is CASSFKAAANTGELFF. As DNA, the CDR3 is TGTGCCAGCAGCTTTAAGGCGGCAGCGAACACCGGGGAGCTGTTTTTT.

J is TRBJ2-1 and V is TRBV5-4; possible D gene TRBD2, 5 bases. Germline V lookup: CDR1 SGHNT, CDR2 YYREEE (reference sequence). With 1 base removed from V and 4 bases from J, the gap between germline ends came to 6 bases. The CDR3 sequence is 13 residues long. The CDR3 protein is CASSLTGYNEQFF. The CDR3 nucleotides read TGTGCCAGCAGCTTGACGGGGTACAATGAGCAGTTCTTC.